This TCR beta chain was retrieved from a study of cytomegalovirus exposure and HLA in healthy donors (dated by TCRdb to about 2017). Regarding the complete study: According to an earlier analysis of a few hundred of the donors, about 170 million T cells yielded over 100 million unique TCR beta sequences and about 300 Gb of sequence data. Among about 410 genotyped donors of the cohort, an average of roughly 230,000 unique TCR beta nucleotide sequences was sequenced per donor, of which about 18% were non-productive. The aim of the study was to test whether cataloging public T cell receptors could identify signatures of past pathogen exposure. Besides the first cohort of hundreds of subjects, a separate validation cohort made up of roughly 120 different subjects was used. About five DR-DQ haplotypes were treated as single units for association and clustering because of strong linkage in the cohort. Genome-wide SNP genotypes for about 60% of the 666 donors were used in a later genetic analysis, which treated that subset as a discovery cohort. HLA typing included class I and class II loci at four-digit resolution. The study combined high-throughput TCR immunosequencing, statistical association of individual TCRs with disease status, and machine learning to predict cytomegalovirus infection status. Around 300 gigabases of sequencing data and 80 million or so unique TCR sequences were included in an early release covering about 600 HLA-typed donors. Of the approximately 370 genotyped donors, 65% to 90% were placed in the genetic ancestry cluster associated with self-reported Caucasian donors. The later analysis used no new phenotypic data to find candidate immune exposures, relying instead on TCR beta sequences and their occurrence across donors. An earlier analysis of fewer than 700 of the donors applied high-throughput TCR beta sequencing to assess whether each TCR beta V gene segment acted as functional or pseudogenic. All discovery cohort repertoires had been generated using a single sequencing platform. The number of donors typed differed by locus, with roughly 629-640 for A, B, C, DRB1 and DQB1, 522 for DQA1, approximately 580 for DPA1, and some 470 for DPB1. Using immunosequencing, the study profiled T cell repertoires from approximately 700 subjects and related those repertoires to cytomegalovirus serostatus. In a later analysis, previously published TCR beta repertoires from 550 to 750 donors were re-analyzed and high-resolution HLA genotyping was added so that TCR occurrence patterns could be studied. Donor age, sex, ethnicity and CMV serostatus were compiled alongside the repertoire data. What the research found in general, with its limitations: In a later analysis, some 18,000 TCR beta sequences were associated with specific HLA alleles at a false discovery rate of 0.05. A later analysis reported that several top co-occurrence clusters appeared linked to parvovirus B19, influenza, CMV and Epstein-Barr virus. Sequencing depth was assumed to be roughly uniform across donors in the presence/absence analyses, though that assumption may not hold. In a later analysis, HLA-associated TCR beta chains were found to be more clonally expanded and to have lower generation probabilities than equally common non-associated chains. The study gave a list of 150 to 200 TCR beta chains associated with cytomegalovirus. An earlier analysis of around 500 of the donors showed that most TCR beta V segments appeared in productive rearrangements either about 87% or about 30% of the time, which broadly matched IMGT annotations. In a later genetic analysis, a missense DCLRE1C variant was associated with V-gene and J-gene trimming of TCR beta chains, and the association was replicated in an independent cohort. Linkage disequilibrium might explain the correlated functional status among segregating V segments, but an unknown experimental factor could not be ruled out. Most TCR sequences were seen in very few donors, while some public TCRs were found in many individuals. For the cohort, immune exposure information was limited to CMV serostatus. In vitro tests confirmed that a few of the cytomegalovirus-associated TCR beta chains recognize cytomegalovirus antigens. The 87-base-pair reads could not distinguish some IMGT-functional V segments, including TRBV6-2 and TRBV6-3, so those segments were excluded. When HLA alleles, especially DR and DQ, strongly co-occurred, TCR associations were difficult to assign to individual alleles. In both the original and validation cohorts, the classifier was reported to diagnose cytomegalovirus status with high specificity and sensitivity. A cluster of highly shared sequence variants was judged likely to represent a technical artifact of the sequencing pipeline. In a later analysis, the rate of TCR association differed among HLA loci, with DRB1 alleles having the most associated TCRs and HLA-C alleles having the fewest. In a later genetic analysis, fewer N-insertions in productive TCRs were reported among donors in an Asian-associated ancestry cluster than the roughly 640-donor mean. Only TCR beta chains were sequenced in this cohort, and the absence of alpha or paired-chain data limited detectable features. A further reported finding was that TCR beta sequences accurately predicted the HLA-A and HLA-B alleles for most subjects in the first cohort. A later analysis found that most CMV-associated TCR beta chains appeared HLA-restricted, with HLA associations seemingly driven largely by CMV exposure. HLA typing was unavailable for some donors at each locus, so association tests used only the typed subset. The authors suggested that the approach could potentially be extended to other disease states and immunological phenotypes. Because counts were too low, roughly 16 rarely observed V segments, including chromosome 9 orphons, were left out of the earlier analysis of approximately 500 of the donors.

The library came from the immunoSEQ multiplex PCR assay. For the multiplex PCR, a mixture combining 60 forward primers for TCR Vbeta segments and 13 reverse primers for TCR Jbeta segments was used. The CDR3 region of rearranged TCR beta genes was amplified from genomic DNA by a multiplex PCR assay. Amplified TCR beta libraries were sequenced as 87-base-pair reads on the Illumina HiSeq System. Regarding the original processing steps: A later analysis counted 75 million to 100 million unique TCR beta chains across the roughly 700 repertoires, and some 11 million of these chains were shared by at least two donors. Raw reads were error-corrected and collapsed into unique sequences with a nearest-neighbor algorithm that merged closely related sequences to remove PCR and sequencing errors. Alignment of CDR3 sequences to IMGT reference sequences was used to assign V, D and J gene segments. For a sequence to be retained, a match of at least six nucleotides was required to both a V gene segment and a J gene segment. Rearrangements were classified as productive when the CDR3 lacked stop codons and remained in frame with V and J, and all other rearrangements were classified as non-productive. CDR3 was defined by IMGT convention, running from the second conserved V-encoded cysteine to the conserved J-encoded phenylalanine. The earlier analysis of about 570 of the donors excluded any sequence lacking an unambiguous match to a single V gene segment. In an earlier analysis of approximately 590 of the donors, a V segment was called functional when productive rearrangements were above 56.7%, and segregating when the standard deviation between donors exceeded 5%. A statistical classification framework was built to diagnose cytomegalovirus status from the catalog of TCR beta chain sequences. In a later analysis, TCR nucleotide sequences were compared against IMGT/GENE-DB human TR gene sequences so that V and J genes could be assigned. A later analysis assigned CDR3 sequences and most-parsimonious VDJ recombination scenarios with the TCRdist pipeline. In a later analysis, each TCR beta chain was defined by its CDR3 amino acid sequence together with its V-gene family, and reads without a unique V-gene family were excluded. A later analysis removed 450 to 600 highly shared, low-generation-probability nucleotide sequences to deal with suspected cross-contamination and a sequencing artifact. In a later analysis, a clonal expansion index was calculated for each public chain from normalized within-repertoire ranks of inferred template counts. In a later analysis, generation probabilities were computed with a VDJ recombination model fitted to out-of-frame rearrangements, and the resulting probabilities were checked against IGoR. In a later analysis, TCR-TCR, TCR-HLA and TCR-CMV co-occurrence was scored with hypergeometric tests, and a repertoire-size bias correction was applied to TCR pairs. False discovery rates were estimated in a later analysis by permuting HLA or CMV assignments 20 times. A later analysis grouped co-occurring TCRs with DBSCAN, adding TCRdist sequence similarity when clustering within HLA-allele-positive subsets. For co-occurrence clustering, repertoires with fewer than 30,000 or more than 120,000 public chains were excluded, along with five repertoires with anomalous nucleotide sharing. Not all clones reach the TCRdb copy of this immuneACCESS table, which keeps in-frame sequences only. Checked studies attribute under half of the gap to unresolved V genes and leave the rest unexplained. Clonal size and the V and J genes are those of that table, whereas D and trimming came from the DNA. This sample has approximately 170,000 clones in its table, and 65% to 85% of those were observed once. The ten most abundant clones make up roughly 1.2% of the sample.

The cohort consisted of 600 to 750 healthy bone marrow donors. All cohort members were sampled while nominally healthy, although unrecorded immune exposures were likely present. The donor tested CMV seronegative, placing the donor among the 352 seronegative members of the cohort. A peripheral blood sample was provided by each donor, and peripheral blood mononuclear cells were used for TCR beta sequencing. Genomic DNA was extracted from the blood cell samples with the Qiagen DNeasy Blood Extraction Kit. For CDR1 and CDR2, the germline V gene lists MDHEN and SYDVKM. V drops 2 bases and J drops 5 bases, leaving 15 bases in between. Including cysteine and phenylalanine, the CDR3 has 15 amino acids. Only the CDR3 region is kept as DNA, spanning 45 bases read in frame from base 1. A remark on this clone: Its antigen has not been determined. No base quality information exists; no much larger clone differs at one position.

Rearrangement joined TRBV28 to TRBJ1-1; no D gene can be assigned with confidence. The sequence was collected from a boy aged 2 to 9 in good health and CMV-seronegative. What was sequenced was PBMCs. The CDR3 region has the sequence CASSLEGRLVTEAFF. The nucleotides are TGTGCCAGCAGTTTAGAAGGCAGGTTAGTTACTGAAGCTTTCTTT.